This TCR beta chain emerged from a study of cytomegalovirus exposure and HLA in healthy donors. Study at large: A subsequent analysis reported that the roughly 120 validation repertoires were produced on the same platform that had also been used for the roughly 670 first-cohort repertoires.

This clone was counted a single time. Its target is unknown. Repertoires were generated with immunoSEQ multiplex PCR, while TCRdb's copy carries only in-frame clones and drops some. The repertoire holds about 95,000 clones, with about 85% as singletons. Trimming removed 3 bases from V and 2 bases from J; junction bases left unmatched: 6. Per the germline V gene, CDR1 is WNHNN and CDR2 is SYGVQD (reference sequence). The CDR3 runs 15 residues. General observations from the study: Rarity held for most TCR sequences, but there were some public TCRs that occurred in many donors. Cytomegalovirus association was listed for around 170 TCR beta chains.

This receptor was obtained from a man aged 18 to 35 in good health and CMV-seropositive. The sample comprised PBMCs. This sequence joins TRBV10-1 and TRBJ2-7, with 8 bases matching TRBD1. The CDR3 reads CASSEGSGGPYEQYF. CDR3 nucleotides: TGCGCCAGCAGTGAAGGCTCAGGGGGCCCCTACGAGCAGTACTTC.